These T cell receptor beta chains were read from a single sample in a study of cytomegalovirus exposure and HLA in healthy donors. Clones were read by immunoSEQ multiplex PCR, and TCRdb kept only the in-frame ones, dropping some. The sample records about 200,000 clones, about 80% being singletons. The sequenced sample was PBMCs. All receptors come from a man aged 30 to 39 in good health and CMV-seronegative. Both conserved end residues are part of each CDR3. D genes are given only for firm matches. Clone size is stated in some rows and not others, as once, few, many or a class when expanded.

TGTGCCAGCAGTCGGACAGATAGCAATCAGCCCCAGCATTTT CASSRTDSNQPQHF . TRBV6-1 14 . TRBJ1-5
TGTGCCAGCAGTTTGCAGGCCCGACTAGCGGGAGGCCTTAGCACAGATACGCAGTATTTT CASSLQARLAGGLSTDTQYF . TRBV28 20 TRBD2 TRBJ2-3
TGTGCCAGCAGCCGGCTAGCGGGAGTCTACAATGAGCAGTTCTTC CASSRLAGVYNEQFF . TRBV6-6 15 TRBD2 TRBJ2-1
TGTGCCAGTAGTTTACAGGGGACTGGGACTGAAGCTTTCTTT CASSLQGTGTEAFF . TRBV19 14 TRBD1 TRBJ1-1
TGCGCCAGCAGCCAAGGGCAGGGTTCCTACGAGCAGTACTTC CASSQGQGSYEQYF . TRBV4-1 14 . TRBJ2-7
TGTGCCAGCAGCTTAGCGGGGGGAGAGACCCAGTACTTC CASSLAGGETQYF few TRBV7-9 13 . TRBJ2-5
TGCAGCGCGCGACCGGGAGGGACCACTGAAGCTTTCTTT CSARPGGTTEAFF . TRBV29-1 13 . TRBJ1-1
TGCAGCGTAGCCGGGACAGTACAAAACATTCAGTACTTC CSVAGTVQNIQYF . TRBV29-1 13 TRBD1 TRBJ2-4
TGTGCCAGCAGCCGGCCGGGAGGCAGATACGAGCAGTACTTC CASSRPGGRYEQYF . TRBV5-4 14 TRBD2 TRBJ2-7
TGTGCCAGCAGAAGCCTGAACACTGAAGCTTTCTTT CASRSLNTEAFF . TRBV6-1 12 . TRBJ1-1
TGTGCCAGCAGTTTTGGTATAGCGGGAGGTGAGCAGTTCTTC CASSFGIAGGEQFF . TRBV6-5 14 TRBD2 TRBJ2-1
TGTGCCAGCAGCCGCCGACTAGCGGGAGCTGGGGAGCTGTTTTTT CASSRRLAGAGELFF . TRBV6-5 15 TRBD2 TRBJ2-2
TGTGCCAGCAGTTACGCAGGACAGGGTGTCAATGAGCAGTTCTTC CASSYAGQGVNEQFF . TRBV6-5 15 TRBD1 TRBJ2-1
TGTGCCAGCAGCTTAGTAGCGGGAGGGGTGAGCTCCTACGAGCAGTACTTC CASSLVAGGVSSYEQYF . TRBV11-2 17 TRBD2 TRBJ2-7
TGTGCTAGTGGACAGGGCGGGCTAAATGAGCAGTTCTTC CASGQGGLNEQFF . TRBV12-5 13 . TRBJ2-1
TGTGCCAGCAGCTTATATGAGCGGGACAGGGGGCGGGGAGCCAAAAACATTCAGTACTTC CASSLYERDRGRGAKNIQYF . TRBV13 20 TRBD1 TRBJ2-4
TGTGCCAGCAGTGAGACGTGGACTAGTTTGAGGGAGCAGTACTTC CASSETWTSLREQYF . TRBV25-1 15 TRBD2 TRBJ2-7
TGTGCCAGCAGCGTGGACATCGCAGGCAGGAACTCTGGAAACACCATATATTTT CASSVDIAGRNSGNTIYF . TRBV9 18 . TRBJ1-3
TGTGCCAGCAGGGGCCACCAGGGGCAGCCCCAGCATTTT CASRGHQGQPQHF . TRBV27 13 . TRBJ1-5
TGTGCCAGCAGTGCGGGGACTAGCGGGAATTACGAGCAGTACTTC CASSAGTSGNYEQYF few TRBV27 15 TRBD2 TRBJ2-7
TGTGCCAGCAGTGACGACCGACAGGTCGTGGAAAAACTGTTTTTT CASSDDRQVVEKLFF . TRBV2 15 . TRBJ1-4
TGTGCCAGTAGACCCCCTAGCGGACCCTACAATGAGCAGTTCTTC CASRPPSGPYNEQFF . TRBV19 15 TRBD2 TRBJ2-1
TGTGCCAGCAGGGACAGGGGCCGGTACCAAGAGACCCAGTACTTC CASRDRGRYQETQYF . TRBV6-1 15 TRBD1 TRBJ2-5
TGCGCCAGCAGCTTGATAGAATTGAATGAGCAGTTCTTC CASSLIELNEQFF . TRBV5-1 13 . TRBJ2-1
TGTGCCAGCAGTGATCGACAGACTGTTAGCAATCAGCCCCAGCATTTT CASSDRQTVSNQPQHF . TRBV6-1 16 . TRBJ1-5
TGTGCCAGTCGGGGGGCGGCCTACGAGCAGTACTTC CASRGAAYEQYF once TRBV19 12 . TRBJ2-7
TGTGCCTGGACCGGCTGGACAGGATCATTATACGAGCAGTACTTC CAWTGWTGSLYEQYF . TRBV30 15 TRBD1 TRBJ2-7
TGTGCCAGTAAAGAAAACGCGAATGAAAAACTGTTTTTT CASKENANEKLFF . TRBV6-1 13 . TRBJ1-4
TGTGCCAGCAGCTTCCCTGTTCTCTCTGAAGCTTTCTTT CASSFPVLSEAFF . TRBV7-9 13 . TRBJ1-1
TGTGCCAGCAGTTTACAGGGGGACTTCTACGAGCAGTACTTC CASSLQGDFYEQYF . TRBV27 14 . TRBJ2-7
TGTGCCAGCAGTTACCGGGAGTACGAGCAGTACTTC CASSYREYEQYF . TRBV28 12 . TRBJ2-7
TGTGCCAGCAGTCTGGGGGGGGGAGGGCCCAGCTATGGCTACACCTTC CASSLGGGGPSYGYTF few TRBV28 16 . TRBJ1-2
TGTGCCAGCAGCGGGGACAGAATCAACACCATATATTTT CASSGDRINTIYF . TRBV9 13 TRBD1 TRBJ1-3
TGTGCCAGCAGCTTAGATCGCTTTGGTACAGGACCCCCTGACTATGGCTACACCTTC CASSLDRFGTGPPDYGYTF . TRBV7-8 19 . TRBJ1-2
TGTGCCATCAGTGAGTCGAACAGGGGGGACACTGAAGCTTTCTTT CAISESNRGDTEAFF . TRBV10-3 15 TRBD1 TRBJ1-1
TGTGCCCGCGGCGGGGAGTCCGGCGGGGAGCTGTTTTTT CARGGESGGELFF . TRBV11-2 13 . TRBJ2-2
TGTGCCAGCAGTGAACCCAGGGGCTATGGCTACACCTTC CASSEPRGYGYTF . TRBV6-1 13 . TRBJ1-2
TGTGCCAGTAGTATCGCGGGACTGACCAAATCTAATGAAAAACTGTTTTTT CASSIAGLTKSNEKLFF . TRBV19 17 . TRBJ1-4
TGTGTCAGAGCTCAAACGGGCGTCAGGGGTAGCAATCAGCCCCAGCATTTT CVRAQTGVRGSNQPQHF . TRBV7-5 17 . TRBJ1-5
TGTGCCAGCAGTTTAAGAAGCGGCGGACAGGGGTCTAACGAGCAGTACTTC CASSLRSGGQGSNEQYF . TRBV28 17 TRBD1 TRBJ2-7